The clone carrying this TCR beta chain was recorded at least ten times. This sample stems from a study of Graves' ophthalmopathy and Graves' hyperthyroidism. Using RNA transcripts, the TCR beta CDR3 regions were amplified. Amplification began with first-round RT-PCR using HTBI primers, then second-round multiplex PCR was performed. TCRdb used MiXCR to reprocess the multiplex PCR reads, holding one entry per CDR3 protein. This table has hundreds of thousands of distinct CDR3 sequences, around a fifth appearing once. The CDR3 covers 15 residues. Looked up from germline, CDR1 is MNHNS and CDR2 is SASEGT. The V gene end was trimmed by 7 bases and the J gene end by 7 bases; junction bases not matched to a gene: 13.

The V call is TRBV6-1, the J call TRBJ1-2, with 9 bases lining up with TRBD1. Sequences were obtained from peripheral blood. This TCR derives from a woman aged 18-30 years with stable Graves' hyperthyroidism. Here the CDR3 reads CASTTSGTGIGGYTF. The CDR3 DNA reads TGTGCCAGCACCACCTCAGGGACAGGGATTGGTGGCTACACCTTC.